A single sample is the source of the 20 T cell receptor beta chains below, sequenced in a study of long-term antiretroviral therapy in people with HIV. At the survey level, the v3.0 immunoSEQ assay was run. Data came from immunoSEQ multiplex PCR; TCRdb stores just in-frame clones and leaves some out. The sample lists tens of thousands of clones, approximately 80% occurring once. This sample comprised unsorted PBMCs, obtained 0.3 years after starting antiretroviral therapy. The receptors stem from a man younger than 30 with HIV.

The V and J genes are TRBV6-5 and TRBJ1-2; D remains unclear. The germline V gene has CDR1 MNHEY and CDR2 SVGAGI. The CDR3 is made up of 14 amino acids. Trimming cost V 4 bases and J 4 bases, with 13 bases left between them. The CDR3 DNA follows: TGTGCCAGCAGTTCTTGGGCGATGAGCTATGGCTACACCTTC. This encodes CASSSWAMSYGYTF.

The J gene is TRBJ1-1, the V gene TRBV7-3, with D possibly being TRBD1 (5 bases). The CDR3 has 14 amino acids. Trimming took 5 bases from V and 2 from J, leaving 12 bases between them. CDR1 SGHTA and CDR2 FQGTGA come from the germline V gene. This chain's CDR3 is CASSLRARNTEAFF. CDR3 nucleotides: TGTGCCAGCAGCCTCAGGGCGAGAAACACTGAAGCTTTCTTT.

J is TRBJ1-2 and V is TRBV28, with D uncertain. The CDR3 is made up of 12 amino acids. Germline CDR1 is MDHEN and CDR2 is SYDVKM. V lost 8 bases to trimming and J lost 3 bases, with 10 bases between them. The DNA for the CDR3 is TGTGCCAGCCTGGACGGGCACTATGGCTACACCTTC. It encodes CASLDGHYGYTF.

This chain links TRBV4-1 with TRBJ1-5; D possibly corresponds to TRBD1 (6 bases). The germline gives CDR1 MGHRA, CDR2 YSYEKL. Trimming left V 4 bases short and J 4 bases short, with 14 bases between. This CDR3 spans 15 amino acids. CDR3 DNA sequence: TGCGCCAGCAGCCTATACCAGGGGAGTAATCAGCCCCAGCATTTT. Its translation is CASSLYQGSNQPQHF.

The rearrangement joins TRBV28 to TRBJ1-5; 7 nucleotides agree with TRBD1. Germline trimming cut 4 bases from V and 6 bases from J; bases unmatched to any gene: 12. The CDR3 contains 16 residues. The V gene's germline CDR1 is MDHEN and CDR2 SYDVKM. CDR3 bases: TGTGCCAGCAGTTCCCCCCTGACAGGGTGGGTTCAGCCCCAGCATTTT. Encoded protein: CASSSPLTGWVQPQHF. Based on the CDR3 plus reference TRBV28 and TRBJ1-5, the full variable domain is DVKVTQSSRYLVKRTGEKVFLECVQDMDHENMFWYRQDPGLGLRLIYFSYDVKMKEKGDIPEGYSVSREKKERFSLILESASTNQTSMYLCASSSPLTGWVQPQHFGDGTRLSIL.

This clone was seen once. This chain links TRBV10-2 with TRBJ2-1; the D gene is possibly TRBD2 (5 bases). Deletions cut 5 bases from V and 4 bases from J, with 15 bases between. CDR1 is WSHSY, CDR2 SAAADI, per germline. The CDR3 totals 15 residues. CDR3 in amino acids: CASSTGIIKYNEQFF. DNA of the CDR3: TGCGCCAGCAGTACCGGGATAATAAAATACAATGAGCAGTTCTTC.

This clone has only a few counts. This sequence joins TRBV4-3 and TRBJ2-1; D unresolved. V lost 0 bases and J lost 6, with 6 bases in between. The germline CDR1 and CDR2 sequences are LGHNA and YSLEER. The CDR3 runs 13 residues. The chain's CDR3 is CASSQDVVNEQFF. The CDR3 coding sequence is TGCGCCAGCAGCCAAGATGTCGTCAATGAGCAGTTCTTC.

The V call is TRBV9, the J call TRBJ2-7; TRBD1 matches 9 bases. The CDR3 is 16 residues long. Trimming at V came to 0 bases and at J to 3 bases, leaving 7 bases not matched to a gene. CDR1 is SGDLS and CDR2 is YYNGEE in the germline V gene. The CDR3 sequence is CASSVEAGTGLYEQYF. CDR3 nucleotides: TGTGCCAGCAGCGTAGAGGCGGGGACAGGGCTCTACGAGCAGTACTTC.

This clone was picked up a small number of times. The chain joins TRBV7-2 to TRBJ2-7; D remains ambiguous. Trimming cost V 0 bases and J 2 bases, with 8 bases left between them. Germline CDR1 and CDR2: SGHTA and FQGNSA. The CDR3 is 14 amino acids. The CDR3 loop reads CASSLAPAPYEQYF. CDR3 in DNA: TGTGCCAGCAGCTTAGCGCCGGCACCCTACGAGCAGTACTTC.

This chain's CDR3 is CASSQEQGTRSYEQYF. The CDR3 region has the DNA TGCGCCAGCAGCCAAGAACAAGGGACCCGCTCCTACGAGCAGTACTTC. The genes are TRBV4-1 and TRBJ2-7; D assignment may be TRBD1 or TRBD2 (5 bases each). In germline, CDR1 is MGHRA, CDR2 YSYEKL. Trimming left V 0 bases short and J 0 bases short, with 12 bases between. The CDR3 runs 16 residues.

This clone has only a few counts. CDR3 protein: CASSEARGLGQPQHF. The CDR3 DNA reads TGTGCCAGCAGTGAAGCTAGGGGGCTGGGTCAGCCCCAGCATTTT. The rearrangement uses TRBV2 and TRBJ1-5, with 7 positions matching TRBD1. Losses at the gene ends were 0 bases for V and 6 bases for J; bases not matched to a gene: 5. The CDR3 consists of 15 residues. From germline, CDR1 is SNHLY and CDR2 FYNNEI. Full variable domain (outside the CDR3, taken from reference TRBV2 and TRBJ1-5): EPEVTQTPSHQVTQMGQEVILRCVPISNHLYFYWYRQILGQKVEFLVSFYNNEISEKSEIFDDQFSVERPDGSNFTLKIRSTKLEDSAMYFCASSEARGLGQPQHFGDGTRLSIL.

The V and J genes are TRBV19 and TRBJ1-5; TRBD1 is a possible D gene (5 bases). The CDR3 runs 15 residues. Germline-derived CDR1 and CDR2 are LNHDA and SQIVND (reference sequence). Trimming removed 5 bases from V and 5 bases from J, with 16 bases in between. The CDR3 here is CASSPDSTAYQPQHF. The CDR3 DNA is TGTGCCAGTAGTCCCGACAGCACAGCCTATCAGCCCCAGCATTTT.

This clone was found once. The CDR3 reads CASSYGTGELFF. The CDR3 DNA follows: TGTGCCAGCAGTTACGGAACTGGGGAGCTGTTTTTT. V is TRBV6-5 and J is TRBJ2-2, with no clear D. V was cut by 2 bases and J by 8 bases, with 6 bases left in between. CDR3 length equals 12 residues. Per the germline V gene, CDR1 is MNHEY and CDR2 is SVGAGI.

As regards this clone: One end of the junction varies from germline; a read error may be responsible. The chain links TRBV28 to TRBJ2-7; TRBD2 aligns across 9 bases. The CDR3 runs to 16 residues. Germline lookup yields CDR1 MDHEN and CDR2 SYDVKM. As DNA, the CDR3 is TGTGCCAGCAGCCCGCCGGGCGGGAGGGCCTCCAACGAGCAGTACTTC. It yields the protein CASSPPGGRASNEQYF.

Only one count was recorded for this clone. The V call is TRBV7-2, the J call TRBJ2-7; D not resolved. The CDR3 has 13 residues. From germline, CDR1 is SGHTA and CDR2 FQGNSA. V was clipped by 1 base and J by 1 base, with 5 bases between them. CDR3 nucleotides: TGTGCCAGCAGCTTAGGGGAATCCTACGAGCAGTACTTC. Translation: CASSLGESYEQYF.

V usage is TRBV28 and J usage is TRBJ1-2; D is possibly TRBD1 (5 bases). V dropped 6 bases and J dropped 4 bases, with 12 bases sitting between them. Germline CDR1 reads MDHEN; CDR2 reads SYDVKM. This CDR3 has 13 residues. CDR3 sequence (DNA): TGTGCCAGCAGGCTTCAGGGTGTCTATGGCTACACCTTC. It encodes CASRLQGVYGYTF.

This chain links TRBV5-6 with TRBJ2-7; maybe TRBD2 (6 bases). Germline V gene lookup returns CDR1 SGHDT and CDR2 YYEEEE. The CDR3 length is 13 residues. Trimming pared 3 bases from V and 3 bases from J, leaving 10 bases between. CDR3 sequence (DNA): TGTGCCAGCAGCTCGGGACTCGTCTACGAGCAGTACTTC. Protein sequence: CASSSGLVYEQYF.

This clone was seen a single time. V gene TRBV6-6 combines with J gene TRBJ2-5, with 9 bases identical to TRBD2. This CDR3 is 15 amino acids long. The germline V gene encodes CDR1 MNHNY and CDR2 SVGAGI (reference sequence). Trimming took 7 bases from V and 5 from J; bases not matched to a gene: 11. CDR3 loop: CASIVGREGGETQYF. CDR3 DNA: TGTGCCAGCATAGTTGGGCGGGAGGGCGGGGAGACCCAGTACTTC.

CDR3 bases: TGTGCCAGCACGGGAACCGACGGATTGAACACTGAAGCTTTCTTT. Amino acids: CASTGTDGLNTEAFF. The chain couples TRBV28 to TRBJ1-1; D is uncertain. The length of the CDR3 is 15 residues. The germline V and J ends were trimmed by 7 bases and 0 bases, with 15 bases remaining between them. Germline V lookup: CDR1 MDHEN, CDR2 SYDVKM.

The V call is TRBV6-5, the J call TRBJ1-2; D perhaps matches TRBD1 (5 bases). Germline values: CDR1 MNHEY, CDR2 SVGAGI. CDR3 length: 14 amino acids. V lost 5 bases, J lost 3 bases, and 13 bases lay in between. The CDR3 spells CASSSFREHYGYTF. CDR3 sequence (DNA): TGTGCCAGCAGTAGCTTCAGGGAACACTATGGCTACACCTTC.